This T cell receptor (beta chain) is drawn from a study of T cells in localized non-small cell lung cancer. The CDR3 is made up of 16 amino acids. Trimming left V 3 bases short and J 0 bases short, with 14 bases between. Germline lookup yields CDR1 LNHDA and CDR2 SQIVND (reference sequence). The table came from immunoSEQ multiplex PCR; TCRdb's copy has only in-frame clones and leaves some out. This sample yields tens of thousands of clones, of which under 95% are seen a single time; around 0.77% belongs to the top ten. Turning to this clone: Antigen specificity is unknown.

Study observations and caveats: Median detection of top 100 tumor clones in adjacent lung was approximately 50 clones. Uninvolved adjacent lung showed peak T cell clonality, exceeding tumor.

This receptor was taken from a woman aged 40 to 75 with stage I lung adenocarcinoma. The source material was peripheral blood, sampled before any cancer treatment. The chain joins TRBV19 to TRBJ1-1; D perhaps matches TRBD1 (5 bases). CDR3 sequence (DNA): TGTGCCAGTAGTATTAACACAGGAACTATGAACACTGAAGCTTTCTTT. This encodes CASSINTGTMNTEAFF.